This TCR beta chain came from a study of cytomegalovirus exposure and HLA in healthy donors. PCR was performed using 60 Vbeta and 13 Jbeta primers. The repertoire was sequenced with immunoSEQ multiplex PCR; TCRdb's copy has only in-frame clones and lacks some. In the table there are about 140,000 clones, just under 80% of which are singletons. Trimming took off 0 bases at V and 0 bases at J, with 6 bases between the two ends. The CDR3 has 15 amino acids. Germline CDR1 MRHNA, CDR2 SNTAGT. Worth noting for this clone: The same CDR3 arises from other DNA sequences in this sample as well.

V usage is TRBV6-4 and J usage is TRBJ2-1, with D tentatively TRBD2 (5 bases). This TCR was sampled from a man aged 25-45 years in good health. Sequencing was carried out using PBMCs. The CDR3: CASSDSAGSYNEQFF. CDR3 bases: TGTGCCAGCAGTGACTCGGCGGGCTCCTACAATGAGCAGTTCTTC.